The sequence of this T cell receptor (beta chain) was determined in a study of blood T cell repertoires in COVID-19. Study in general: Sites across the United States, Italy and Spain contributed samples from acute and convalescent COVID-19. T cells, B-cell-depleted T cells, or PBMCs supplied cDNA or gDNA.

Source study methods: Researchers report that nucleated cell counts were estimated from reference gene primer amplification. The protocol was immunoSEQ multiplex PCR, while the TCRdb copy is restricted to in-frame clones and leaves out a portion. Clone size and V and J calls were adopted from that table, with D and trimming inferred from the DNA. The repertoire holds roughly 80,000 clones, roughly 88% seen once, with about 4.4% in the top ten. The CDR3 runs to 15 residues. CDR1 and CDR2 (germline): GTSNPN, SVGIG (reference sequence). The sample consisted of peripheral blood. This rearrangement joins TRBV30 to TRBJ2-3, with 9 bases aligning to TRBD1. The sequence was obtained from a woman of 80 years or more with acute or convalescent COVID-19. Here the CDR3 reads CAIRSGTGILNTQYF. The CDR3 DNA reads as TGTGCTATTAGATCCGGGACAGGGATTTTGAATACGCAGTATTTT.